This record looks at one TCR beta chain sequence and its context. Its matching antigen is unknown. Vbeta (60) and Jbeta (13) primers were used in the PCR. Assay: immunoSEQ multiplex PCR; the TCRdb copy retains only in-frame clones and omits some. Of around 140,000 clones in the sample, 82% were seen once. This sample was taken from a study of cytomegalovirus exposure and HLA in healthy donors. V dropped 7 bases and J dropped 4; count of bases not matched to a gene: 12. The germline gives CDR1 MNHEY, CDR2 SVGAGI. The CDR3 has 15 residues. Points from the study as a whole: Under in vitro conditions, three CMV-associated chains were confirmed as specific for CMV antigens.

Sequenced material: PBMCs. This rearrangement joins TRBV6-5 to TRBJ1-2; TRBD1 agrees at 7 bases. This receptor was identified in a woman aged 60 to 75 in good health and CMV-seropositive. As DNA, the CDR3 is TGTGCCAGCACCAGGGGGGCGGACGGGAGCTATGGCTACACCTTC. Its protein is CASTRGADGSYGYTF.